Shown below are 12 T cell receptor beta chains from a single sample sequenced in a study of blood T cell repertoires in COVID-19. The method was immunoSEQ multiplex PCR; TCRdb's version includes in-frame clones alone and lacks a portion of them. The sample holds some 120,000 clones, more than 70% seen once. The sample consisted of peripheral blood. These receptors were taken from a human donor in a cohort sampled during active COVID-19.

This chain connects TRBV19 to TRBJ1-2; D unclear. The germline V and J ends were trimmed by 7 bases and 1 base, with 19 bases remaining between them. Germline CDR1 and CDR2: LNHDA and SQIVND (reference sequence). CDR3 size: 16 residues. The CDR3 DNA is TGTGCCAGTACCGCCCGAAGCGGAGGGTTTAACTATGGCTACACCTTC. Protein sequence: CASTARSGGFNYGYTF.

About this clone itself: Germline is not matched at one junction end, which may reflect a read error. The chain has TRBV3-1 (or the pseudogene TRBV3-2) and TRBJ2-3, with 7 bases matching TRBD1. The CDR3 spans 13 residues. Germline lookup yields CDR1 LGHDT and CDR2 YNNKEL (reference sequence). The CDR3 region has the DNA TGTGCCAGCAGCCAAAGCACCGGGACAGTTTCAATCTTT. Its protein is CASSQSTGTVSIF.

The rearrangement joins TRBV18 to TRBJ2-5; TRBD1 agrees at 8 bases. The V and J ends lost 6 bases and 0 bases, in that order; junction bases with no gene match: 6. This CDR3 has 15 amino acids. Germline assignment: CDR1 KGHSH and CDR2 LQKENI. CDR3 bases: TGTGCCAGCTCTCGCGGACAGGGACACCAAGAGACCCAGTACTTC. Encoded protein: CASSRGQGHQETQYF.

The rearrangement joins TRBV5-4 to TRBJ1-2; D gene uncertain. Germline V gene lookup returns CDR1 SGHNT and CDR2 YYREEE (reference sequence). The germline V and J ends were trimmed by 1 base and 1 base, with 14 bases remaining between them. This CDR3 has 16 residues. For the CDR3, the DNA is TGTGCCAGCAGCTTGTTCGGCCAGGCGATTAACTATGGCTACACCTTC. Its protein product is CASSLFGQAINYGYTF.

V usage is TRBV9 and J usage is TRBJ2-7, with 14 nucleotides matching TRBD2. The CDR3 totals 15 residues. Per the germline V gene, CDR1 is SGDLS and CDR2 is YYNGEE. The V and J ends lost 4 bases and 6 bases, in that order; junction bases with no gene match: 6. CDR3 region: CASSPRLAGGREQYF. In DNA, the CDR3 is TGTGCCAGCAGCCCGCGACTAGCGGGGGGGCGCGAGCAGTACTTC.

J is TRBJ1-2 and V is TRBV7-2; D is unclear. From germline, CDR1 is SGHTA and CDR2 FQGNSA. Trimming removed 2 bases from V and 1 base from J, with 8 bases in between. The CDR3 sequence is 14 residues long. The CDR3 loop is CASSLNGVNYGYTF. The CDR3 nucleotides are TGTGCCAGCAGCTTAAACGGGGTTAACTATGGCTACACCTTC. Together with reference TRBV7-2 and TRBJ1-2, the CDR3 gives the full variable domain: GAGVSQSPSNKVTEKGKDVELRCDPISGHTALYWYRQSLGQGLEFLIYFQGNSAPDKSGLPSDRFSAERTGGSVSTLTIQRTQQEDSAVYLCASSLNGVNYGYTFGSGTRLTVV.

The genes are TRBV19 and TRBJ2-7; the D is unclear. V gave up 3 bases and J gave up 0 bases, with 9 bases separating them. Per the germline V gene, CDR1 is LNHDA and CDR2 is SQIVND (reference sequence). The CDR3 covers 14 residues. CDR3 nucleotide sequence: TGTGCCAGTAGTATTAACTCCATCTCCTACGAGCAGTACTTC. This translates into CASSINSISYEQYF. The whole variable domain, filled in from reference TRBV19 and TRBJ2-7, reads DGGITQSPKYLFRKEGQNVTLSCEQNLNHDAMYWYRQDPGQGLRLIYYSQIVNDFQKGDIAEGYSVSREKKESFPLTVTSAQKNPTAFYLCASSINSISYEQYFGPGTRLTVT.

This CDR3 is CATAGGSIYNEQFF. In DNA, the CDR3 is TGTGCCACCGCGGGGGGATCTATCTACAATGAGCAGTTCTTC. The J gene is TRBJ2-1, the V gene TRBV5-6; TRBD2 agrees at 8 bases. This CDR3 region has 14 residues. With V trimmed by 9 bases and J by 3 bases, 8 bases remained unmatched. CDR1 and CDR2 from the germline V gene are SGHDT and YYEEEE.

V is TRBV28 and J is TRBJ2-7, with D possibly TRBD1 on 5 matching bases. The V and J ends lost 5 bases and 2 bases respectively, with 16 bases between them. Looked up from germline, CDR1 is MDHEN and CDR2 is SYDVKM. CDR3 length: 15 residues. CDR3 in amino acids: CASSILPTATYEQYF. CDR3 bases: TGTGCCAGCAGTATACTCCCGACAGCTACCTACGAGCAGTACTTC.

As concerns this clone: Other DNA sequences in this sample translate to the same CDR3. The chain combines TRBV11-2 with TRBJ2-7, with 14 bases identical to TRBD2. The CDR3 totals 17 residues. CDR1 SGHAT and CDR2 FQNNGV come from the germline V gene. Losses at the gene ends were 2 bases for V and 0 bases for J; bases not matched to a gene: 3. The CDR3 loop reads CASSLRTSGRSSYEQYF. The DNA of the CDR3 is TGTGCCAGCAGCTTAAGGACTAGCGGGAGGAGCTCCTACGAGCAGTACTTC.

The chain links TRBV11-3 to TRBJ2-5; maybe TRBD2 (5 bases). Deletions cut 3 bases from V and 2 bases from J, with 7 bases between. The CDR3 length is 13 residues. CDR1 is SGHNT and CDR2 is YENEEA in the germline V gene. The CDR3, as DNA: TGTGCCAGCAGCTTTAGAGGGCAAGAGACCCAGTACTTC. This encodes CASSFRGQETQYF. The whole variable domain, remainder taken from reference TRBV11-3 and TRBJ2-5, is EAGVVQSPRYKIIEKKQPVAFWCNPISGHNTLYWYLQNLGQGPELLIRYENEEAVDDSQLPKDRFSAERLKGVDSTLKIQPAELGDSAVYLCASSFRGQETQYFGPGTRLLVL.

CDR3 coding DNA: TGTGCCACTTCTTTCGGGAGTTCCTACGAGCAGTACTTC. Protein: CATSFGSSYEQYF. The V call is TRBV14, the J call TRBJ2-7, with a weak D call TRBD2 (6 bases). CDR1 and CDR2 from the germline V gene are SGHDN and FVKESK. CDR3 length: 13 amino acids. Trimming removed 10 bases from V and 1 base from J, with 14 bases in between.